This TCR beta chain is from a study of T cell responses to AZD1222 COVID-19 vaccine. CDR3 length equals 14 residues. Germline V CDR1 and CDR2: KGHSH, LQKENI. The germline V and J ends were trimmed by 5 bases and 3 bases, with 11 bases remaining between them. Only in-frame clones appear in the TCRdb table, and some are missing; sequencing was by immunoSEQ multiplex PCR. The sample carries approximately 97,000 clones, approximately 90% recorded once. The J gene is TRBJ1-5, the V gene TRBV18; D possibly corresponds to TRBD1 (6 bases). Sequenced here: peripheral blood, sampled on day 0 of AZD1222 vaccination. The sequence came from an adult in good health. CDR3 coding DNA: TGTGCCAGCTCATCGACAGGAGACAATCAGCCCCAGCATTTT. Its translation is CASSSTGDNQPQHF.